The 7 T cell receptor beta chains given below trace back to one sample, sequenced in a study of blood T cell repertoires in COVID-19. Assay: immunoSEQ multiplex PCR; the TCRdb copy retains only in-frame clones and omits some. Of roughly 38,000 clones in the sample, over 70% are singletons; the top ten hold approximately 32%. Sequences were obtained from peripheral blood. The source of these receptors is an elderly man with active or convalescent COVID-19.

The DNA for the CDR3 is TGTGCCAGCCGCCAGCAGGGGATGGGCTACACCTTC. Protein product: CASRQQGMGYTF. The genes are TRBV28 and TRBJ1-2; D is perhaps TRBD1 (6 bases). This CDR3 is built from 12 residues. Looked up from germline, CDR1 is MDHEN and CDR2 is SYDVKM. V dropped 8 bases and J dropped 8 bases, with 15 bases sitting between them.

CDR3 DNA sequence: TGTGCCAGCAGCTCGTATCGCAGCGTCCGAGAAGCTTTCTTT. This encodes CASSSYRSVREAFF. The gene calls are TRBV11-3 and TRBJ1-1; D is uncertain. V lost 4 bases, J lost 8 bases, and 17 bases lay in between. CDR1 is SGHNT, CDR2 YENEEA, per germline. The CDR3 spans 14 residues.

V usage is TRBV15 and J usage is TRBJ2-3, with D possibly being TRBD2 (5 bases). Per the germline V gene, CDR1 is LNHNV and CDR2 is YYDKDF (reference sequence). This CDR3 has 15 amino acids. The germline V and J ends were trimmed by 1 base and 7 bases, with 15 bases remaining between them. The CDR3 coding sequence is TGTGCCACCAGCAGAGGGGGTACGAGCGGCTATACGCAGTATTTT. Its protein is CATSRGGTSGYTQYF.

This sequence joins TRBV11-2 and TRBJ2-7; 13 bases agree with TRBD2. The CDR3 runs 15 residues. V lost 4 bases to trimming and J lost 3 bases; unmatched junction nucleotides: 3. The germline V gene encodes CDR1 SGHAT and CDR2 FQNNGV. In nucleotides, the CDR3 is TGTGCCAGCAGCTCACTAGCGGGGGGGCGCTACGAGCAGTACTTC. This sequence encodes CASSSLAGGRYEQYF.

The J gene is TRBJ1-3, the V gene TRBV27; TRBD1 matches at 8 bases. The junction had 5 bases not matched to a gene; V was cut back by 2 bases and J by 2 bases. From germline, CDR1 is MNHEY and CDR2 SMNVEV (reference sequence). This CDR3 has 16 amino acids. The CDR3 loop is CASSLRGQGAGNTIYF. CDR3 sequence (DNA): TGTGCCAGCAGTTTACGCGGACAGGGTGCTGGAAACACCATATATTTT.

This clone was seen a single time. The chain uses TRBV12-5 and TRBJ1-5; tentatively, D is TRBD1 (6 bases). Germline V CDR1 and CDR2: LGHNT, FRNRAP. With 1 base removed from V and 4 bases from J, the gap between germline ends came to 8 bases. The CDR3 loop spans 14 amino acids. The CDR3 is CASGLGQVNQPQHF. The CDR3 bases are TGTGCTAGTGGTTTGGGACAGGTGAATCAGCCCCAGCATTTT.

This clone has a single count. The CDR3 loop reads CASSQDMATSGNYEQYF. The DNA for the CDR3 is TGTGCCAGCAGCCAAGATATGGCGACTAGCGGGAACTACGAGCAGTACTTC. V usage is TRBV14 and J usage is TRBJ2-7; TRBD2 agrees at 11 bases. The length of the CDR3 is 17 residues. Per the germline V gene, CDR1 is SGHDN and CDR2 is FVKESK. Losses at the gene ends were 0 bases for V and 3 bases for J; bases not matched to a gene: 7.